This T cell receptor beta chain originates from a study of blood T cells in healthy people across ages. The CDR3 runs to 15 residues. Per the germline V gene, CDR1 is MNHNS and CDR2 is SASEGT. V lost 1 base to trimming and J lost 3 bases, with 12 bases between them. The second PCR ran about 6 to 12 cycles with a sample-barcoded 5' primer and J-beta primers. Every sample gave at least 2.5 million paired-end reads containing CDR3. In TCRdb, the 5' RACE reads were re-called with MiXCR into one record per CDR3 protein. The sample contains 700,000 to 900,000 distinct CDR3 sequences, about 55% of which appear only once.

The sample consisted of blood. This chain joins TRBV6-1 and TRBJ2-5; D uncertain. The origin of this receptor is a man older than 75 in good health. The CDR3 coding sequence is TGTGCCAGCAGTGAAGGAAGTGTCGGCAAAGAGACCCAGTACTTC. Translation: CASSEGSVGKETQYF.